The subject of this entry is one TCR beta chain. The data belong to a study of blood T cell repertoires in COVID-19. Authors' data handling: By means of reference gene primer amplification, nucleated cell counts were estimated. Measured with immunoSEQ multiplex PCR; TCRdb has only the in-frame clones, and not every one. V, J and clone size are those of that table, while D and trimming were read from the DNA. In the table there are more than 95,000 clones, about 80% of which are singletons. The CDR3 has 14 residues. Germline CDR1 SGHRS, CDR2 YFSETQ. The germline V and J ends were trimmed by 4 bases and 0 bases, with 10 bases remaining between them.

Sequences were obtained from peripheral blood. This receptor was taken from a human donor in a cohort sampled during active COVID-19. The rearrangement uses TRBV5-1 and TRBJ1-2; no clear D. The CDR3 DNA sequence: TGCGCCAGCAGCCCCGCGGGAGCTAACTATGGCTACACCTTC. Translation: CASSPAGANYGYTF.